The 14 T cell receptor beta chains listed next were all sequenced from one sample in a study of shared clonotypes between healthy human individuals. Clones were sequenced by immunoSEQ multiplex PCR, and TCRdb holds only the in-frame ones, with some missing. The table records 2 million to 2.5 million clones, more than 80% of them present only once. Sequencing used naive CD4+ T cells from PBMCs. Subset specified: CD45RA+ positively selected. The receptors here all came from a man between 18 and 35 years old in good health. Some clones in this sample may be carry-over from other donors' samples.

The genes are TRBV6-1 and TRBJ2-1; a weak D match, TRBD1 (5 bases). Germline CDR1 reads MNHNS; CDR2 reads SASEGT. The length of the CDR3 is 14 residues. Trimming pared 6 bases from V and 4 bases from J, leaving 13 bases between. Here the CDR3 DNA reads TGTGCCAGCAGGGGCAGGGTGAAATACAATGAGCAGTTCTTC. It yields the protein CASRGRVKYNEQFF.

To note about this clone: At the DNA level, this CDR3 is encoded by other sequences in the same sample as well. The chain combines TRBV18 with TRBJ1-1, with 9 bases fitting TRBD1. After removal of 3 bases from V and 0 bases from J, the junction contained 2 bases not matched to a gene. Germline V lookup: CDR1 KGHSH, CDR2 LQKENI. This CDR3 region has 15 residues. The CDR3 here is CASSPGQGMNTEAFF. CDR3 nucleotide sequence: TGTGCCAGCTCACCGGGACAGGGAATGAACACTGAAGCTTTCTTT.

The chain has TRBV28 and TRBJ2-1; D may match TRBD1 or TRBD2 (5 bases each). CDR3 length: 14 residues. Between the trimmed V and J ends, which lost 3 bases and 7 bases, there was a span of 13 bases. Germline V gene lookup returns CDR1 MDHEN and CDR2 SYDVKM. The CDR3 DNA sequence: TGTGCCAGCAGTTTTAAGGGGACCCTTAATGAGCAGTTCTTC. Protein sequence: CASSFKGTLNEQFF.

The chain has TRBV30 and TRBJ2-7; TRBD2 is a possible D gene (6 bases). V was pared by 2 bases and J by 7 bases, with 21 bases between. The CDR3 loop spans 15 amino acids. Germline V gene sequence: CDR1 GTSNPN, CDR2 SVGIG (reference sequence). This chain's CDR3 is CAWSPGPGVSGEQYF. As DNA, the CDR3 is TGTGCCTGGAGTCCCGGTCCGGGTGTCAGCGGGGAGCAGTACTTC.

The chain links TRBV5-1 to TRBJ2-3; 7 nucleotides agree with TRBD1. The CDR3 spans 15 residues. The ends lost 4 bases at V and 5 bases at J; junction bases unmatched: 10. The V gene's germline CDR1 is SGHRS and CDR2 YFSETQ. This chain's CDR3 is CASSDRQGVIDTQYF. CDR3 coding DNA: TGCGCCAGCAGCGACCGCCAGGGGGTAATAGATACGCAGTATTTT. The variable domain in full, with the rest retrieved from reference TRBV5-1 and TRBJ2-3, is KAGVTQTPRYLIKTRGQQVTLSCSPISGHRSVSWYQQTPGQGLQFLFEYFSETQRNKGNFPGRFSGRQFSNSRSEMNVSTLELGDSALYLCASSDRQGVIDTQYFGPGTRLTVL.

The chain links TRBV28 to TRBJ2-7; 7 positions agree with TRBD1. The CDR3 sequence is 17 residues long. Germline V gene lookup returns CDR1 MDHEN and CDR2 SYDVKM. V shed 2 bases, J shed 2 bases, and the junction held 12 bases outside the gene matches. CDR3 loop: CASSLVLGTVVTYEQYF. For the CDR3, the DNA is TGTGCCAGCAGTTTAGTGTTAGGGACAGTCGTCACCTACGAGCAGTACTTC. The whole variable domain, filled in from reference TRBV28 and TRBJ2-7, reads DVKVTQSSRYLVKRTGEKVFLECVQDMDHENMFWYRQDPGLGLRLIYFSYDVKMKEKGDIPEGYSVSREKKERFSLILESASTNQTSMYLCASSLVLGTVVTYEQYFGPGTRLTVT.

The V gene is TRBV7-3, the J gene TRBJ1-3, with D uncertain. With 2 bases removed from V and 4 bases from J, the gap between germline ends came to 9 bases. Germline V CDR1 and CDR2: SGHTA, FQGTGA. The CDR3 totals 14 residues. The chain's CDR3 is CASSLGAAGNTIYF. CDR3 nucleotides: TGTGCCAGCAGCTTAGGAGCAGCCGGAAACACCATATATTTT.

CDR3 sequence: CASSIITYNEQFF. The CDR3 DNA is TGTGCCAGTAGTATCATCACCTACAATGAGCAGTTCTTC. This chain links TRBV19 with TRBJ2-1; D is unclear. The V end was cut by 3 bases, the J end by 2 bases, with 5 bases between. The CDR3 consists of 13 residues. Germline V gene sequence: CDR1 LNHDA, CDR2 SQIVND (reference sequence). The full variable domain, its missing parts supplied by reference TRBV19 and TRBJ2-1, is DGGITQSPKYLFRKEGQNVTLSCEQNLNHDAMYWYRQDPGQGLRLIYYSQIVNDFQKGDIAEGYSVSREKKESFPLTVTSAQKNPTAFYLCASSIITYNEQFFGPGTRLTVL.

The chain employs TRBV30 and TRBJ1-2; TRBD1 is a possible D gene (5 bases). The ends were cut back, 0 bases at V and 0 bases at J, with 11 bases in the middle. CDR3 size: 15 residues. The V gene's germline CDR1 is GTSNPN and CDR2 SVGIG (reference sequence). As DNA, the CDR3 is TGTGCCTGGAGTGTAAGACAGCTAACTAACTATGGCTACACCTTC. This encodes CAWSVRQLTNYGYTF.

V gene TRBV7-3 combines with J gene TRBJ2-1; no firm D call. CDR1 and CDR2 (germline): SGHTA, FQGTGA. Trimming removed 0 bases from V and 9 bases from J, with 9 bases in between. There are 13 residues in the CDR3. The CDR3 spells CASSLTGNSEQFF. In DNA, the CDR3 is TGTGCCAGCAGCTTAACGGGTAATAGTGAGCAGTTCTTC.

This sequence joins TRBV29-1 and TRBJ2-7; 9 bases match TRBD2. The CDR3 runs to 18 residues. Germline V lookup: CDR1 SQVTM, CDR2 ANQGSEA. V was clipped by 1 base and J by 4 bases; unmatched bases: 17. DNA of the CDR3: TGCAGCGTTGAAGGACCCCGGGGTAGCGGGAGTATGGTATACGAGCAGTACTTC. Protein product: CSVEGPRGSGSMVYEQYF.

The CDR3 sequence is CAISERQGSQETQYF. The CDR3 nucleotides read TGTGCCATCAGTGAGCGACAGGGGTCCCAAGAGACCCAGTACTTC. This sequence joins TRBV10-3 and TRBJ2-5, with 8 bases fitting TRBD1. Trimming removed 2 bases from V and 1 base from J; junction bases left unmatched: 3. The CDR3 runs 15 residues. Germline lookup yields CDR1 ENHRY and CDR2 SYGVKD.

Comment on this clone: This same CDR3 is encoded by further DNA sequences in the sample. This chain connects TRBV7-9 to TRBJ2-1; no clear D gene. The V gene lost 1 base and the J gene lost 4 bases, with 5 bases spanning the gap. CDR1 SEHNR and CDR2 FQNEAQ come from the germline V gene (reference sequence). The length of the CDR3 is 13 residues. In DNA form, the CDR3 reads TGTGCCAGCAGCTTAGAAGCTTACAATGAGCAGTTCTTC. Amino acid sequence: CASSLEAYNEQFF.

The rearrangement joins TRBV27 to TRBJ2-1; 8 bases fit TRBD1. Trimming removed 5 bases from V and 4 bases from J; junction bases left unmatched: 4. Germline V gene data show CDR1 as MNHEY and CDR2 as SMNVEV (reference sequence). The CDR3 contains 14 residues. CDR3 DNA sequence: TGTGCCAGCAGTCCCAGGGGGCCGTACAATGAGCAGTTCTTC. Its translation: CASSPRGPYNEQFF.